This T cell receptor beta chain is drawn from a study of blood T cells in healthy people across ages. CDR3 length: 15 amino acids. Trimming removed 1 base from V and 1 base from J, with 11 bases in between. Germline V gives CDR1 SGHVS, CDR2 FNYEAQ. PCR was performed a second time for 7 to 11 cycles using a sample-barcoded 5' primer and a J-beta primer mix. MiXCR, applied by TCRdb to the 5' RACE reads, yields one record per CDR3 protein. The table lists just over 1 million distinct CDR3 sequences, 35% to 50% of them singletons. Extraction of total RNA produced a minimum of 5.5 micrograms from each sample.

Material for sequencing was blood. The chain has TRBV7-6 and TRBJ2-7; D might be TRBD2 (5 bases). This receptor was identified in an older woman in good health. The CDR3 region has the DNA TGTGCCAGCAGCTTAGAAGTGGGAGTATCCTACGAGCAGTACTTC. The encoded protein is CASSLEVGVSYEQYF.